The rows below give T cell receptor beta chains drawn from one sample of a study of blood T cell repertoires in COVID-19. Profiled with immunoSEQ multiplex PCR; TCRdb holds only in-frame clones, not every one. Here the sample spans 150,000 to 200,000 clones, more than 70% being singletons. The sequencing sample was made of peripheral blood. All receptors derive from a man aged 18 to 30 with active or convalescent COVID-19. Each CDR3 is given with its conserved first and last residue. Each record gives: CDR3 length, clone size, D gene, J gene, V gene, CDR3 DNA, CDR3 protein. A D gene is named only where the DNA matches it firmly. For some rows the clone size is stated as once, few or many, or as a class when expanded; others skip it.

>17|few|TRBD1|TRBJ1-1|TRBV10-3
TGTGCCATCAGTGAGCGCGGGACAGGGGGCCCGAACACTGAAGCTTTCTTT
CAISERGTGGPNTEAFF
>13|once|-|TRBJ1-1|TRBV18
TGTGCCAGCTCACCAGAGGCCAGGGCTGAAGCTTTCTTT
CASSPEARAEAFF
>17|-|TRBD1|TRBJ2-7|TRBV4-1
TGCGCCAGCAGCCAAGATCGGGGGGACAGGGTTTTCTACGAGCAGTACTTC
CASSQDRGDRVFYEQYF
>18|-|TRBD2|TRBJ2-2|TRBV5-1
TGCGCCAGCAGCTTGGGGGGACTAGCGCGTGCGGGCACCGGGGAGCTGTTTTTT
CASSLGGLARAGTGELFF
>17|-|TRBD1|TRBJ2-1|TRBV19
TGTGCCAGTACTACCCAGGGGTTGGGACAGGGATACAATGAGCAGTTCTTC
CASTTQGLGQGYNEQFF
>11|-|TRBD1|TRBJ1-1|TRBV20-1
TGCAGTGCTAGTGGGGACAGGGAAGCTTTCTTT
CSASGDREAFF
>16|-|TRBD1|TRBJ2-7|TRBV7-9
TGTGCCAGCAGCCCGCGTACCGGGACAGGGGGCCACGAGCAGTACTTC
CASSPRTGTGGHEQYF
>13|-|-|TRBJ2-5|TRBV3-1/TRBV3-2
TGTGCCAGCAGCCACGGGGACACTGGGACCCAGTACTTC
CASSHGDTGTQYF
>15|-|TRBD1|TRBJ2-7|TRBV7-2
TGTGCCAGCAGCTTGGGGACAGGGCTCTCCTACGAGCAGTACTTC
CASSLGTGLSYEQYF
>14|-|TRBD1|TRBJ1-4|TRBV5-5
TGTGCCAGCAGCTTCGACAGGGTCAATGAAAAACTGTTTTTT
CASSFDRVNEKLFF
>14|-|TRBD1|TRBJ2-7|TRBV5-6
TGTGCCAGCAGCTTGTACGGGACAGGGCGCGAGCAGTACTTC
CASSLYGTGREQYF
>16|-|-|TRBJ2-2|TRBV11-2
TGTGCCAGCAGCTTAGATGGGCCTAGCGCGGCCGGGGAGCTGTTTTTT
CASSLDGPSAAGELFF
>14|-|-|TRBJ1-1|TRBV19
TGTGCCAGTAGTAACCAACCGGACAGCGTAGCAGCTTTCTTT
CASSNQPDSVAAFF
>16|-|TRBD2|TRBJ2-5|TRBV9
TGTGCCAGCAGCGTAGGGACTAGCTTTCTGAAAGAGACCCAGTACTTC
CASSVGTSFLKETQYF
>16|-|TRBD1|TRBJ1-2|TRBV10-3
TGTGCCATCAGTGAACGCCGGGACAGGGGTCTCTATGGCTACACCTTC
CAISERRDRGLYGYTF
>15|-|-|TRBJ2-7|TRBV9
TGTGCCAGCAGCGTATACGGGAGTCCTCAATACGAGCAGTACTTC
CASSVYGSPQYEQYF
>15|-|TRBD2|TRBJ2-3|TRBV12-5
TGTGCTAGTTCCTCCTTGGGACTACCCACAGATACGCAGTATTTT
CASSSLGLPTDTQYF
>14|-|-|TRBJ1-5|TRBV6-2/TRBV6-3
TGTGCCAGCAGTTACACAGGGACGGGACAGCCCCAGCATTTT
CASSYTGTGQPQHF
>13|-|TRBD1|TRBJ1-3|TRBV29-1
TGCAGCGTTGGCGACAGGGCTGGAAACACCATATATTTT
CSVGDRAGNTIYF
>15|-|TRBD2|TRBJ2-1|TRBV6-6
TGTGCCAGCAGCCGGACAACCGGGGGGGCAAATGAGCAGTTCTTC
CASSRTTGGANEQFF
>15|once|TRBD1|TRBJ1-6|TRBV6-6
TGTGCCAGCAGTCCACGGGACAGGGGCAATTCACCCCTCCACTTT
CASSPRDRGNSPLHF
>16|-|-|TRBJ1-2|TRBV18
TGTGCCAGCTCACCCGTACAGGAGGGGCGCAGCTATGGCTACACCTTC
CASSPVQEGRSYGYTF
>15|few|-|TRBJ1-5|TRBV19
TGTGCCAGTGGCACGACAGCTATAGCAAATCAGCCCCAGCATTTT
CASGTTAIANQPQHF
>15|-|-|TRBJ2-2|TRBV5-4
TGTGCCAGCAGTAAATACGGGGGAAACACCGGGGAGCTGTTTTTT
CASSKYGGNTGELFF
>15|-|-|TRBJ1-5|TRBV18
TGTGCCAGCTCACGCGAGGGCCAGATCAATCAGCCCCAGCATTTT
CASSREGQINQPQHF
>14|-|TRBD1|TRBJ2-1|TRBV10-3
TGTGCCATCAAAACCGGGACAGGAGTCAATGAGCAGTTCTTC
CAIKTGTGVNEQFF
>15|-|TRBD1|TRBJ2-7|TRBV7-9
TGTGCCAGCAGCCCGACAGGGGAAGCCCCCTACGAGCAGTACTTC
CASSPTGEAPYEQYF
>14|-|-|TRBJ1-2|TRBV11-2
TGTGCCAGCAGCTTTCCAAGACAGGTCGGGGGCTACACCTTC
CASSFPRQVGGYTF
>16|-|-|TRBJ1-5|TRBV21-1
TGTGCCAGCAGCAGCCCTGGACAGACTAGCAATCAGCCCCAGCATTTT
CASSSPGQTSNQPQHF
>12|-|-|TRBJ1-1|TRBV7-9
TGTGCCAGCAGCTTAGAGACAGGATACGCTTTCTTT
CASSLETGYAFF
>16|-|-|TRBJ2-1|TRBV18
TGTGCCAGCTCACCACAAGGGGCAGTTACCTACAATGAGCAGTTCTTC
CASSPQGAVTYNEQFF
>14|-|-|TRBJ2-7|TRBV20-1
TGCAGTGCTAGTTGGGGCCTATTCCCCTACGAGCAGTACTTC
CSASWGLFPYEQYF
>13|-|-|TRBJ2-7|TRBV4-1
TGCGCCAGCAGCTTTGGGGCCCGGTACGAGCAGTACTTC
CASSFGARYEQYF
>14|-|-|TRBJ2-7|TRBV7-8
TGTGCCAGCAGCACAAACAGGAAAACCTACGAGCAGTACTTC
CASSTNRKTYEQYF
>16|-|-|TRBJ1-3|TRBV9
TGTGCCAGCAGCGCGACGGGACTGGATTCTGGAAACACCATATATTTT
CASSATGLDSGNTIYF
>16|once|-|TRBJ1-4|TRBV3-1/TRBV3-2
TGTGCCAGCAGCCAAGCCCCACAGGGAAGGGGTGAAAAACTGTTTTTT
CASSQAPQGRGEKLFF
>16|-|TRBD1|TRBJ1-5|TRBV7-9
TGTGCCAGCAGCTTCGGGACAGACAGACGCAATCAGCCCCAGCATTTT
CASSFGTDRRNQPQHF
>16|-|TRBD1|TRBJ1-2|TRBV4-2
TGTGCCAGCAGCCAGCCCGGGACAGTGGATTTCTATGGCTACACCTTC
CASSQPGTVDFYGYTF
>16|-|TRBD1|TRBJ1-2|TRBV5-5
TGTGCCAGCAGCTTGGCCACAGGGGCTTGGATCTATGGCTACACCTTC
CASSLATGAWIYGYTF
>14|-|-|TRBJ2-5|TRBV3-1/TRBV3-2
TGTGCCAGCAGCCCGACAGGAACTCAAGAGACCCAGTACTTC
CASSPTGTQETQYF
>15|-|TRBD1|TRBJ2-7|TRBV18
TGTGCCAGCTCACGGACAGGACTCCTCCGGAACGAGCAGTACTTC
CASSRTGLLRNEQYF
>14|-|TRBD2|TRBJ2-3|TRBV15
TGTGCCACCCGAAGCGGGAGAAGGACAGATACGCAGTATTTT
CATRSGRRTDTQYF
>16|-|TRBD2|TRBJ2-1|TRBV4-1
TGCGCCAGCAGCCAAGCCTCGGGGGGGGGCTACAATGAGCAGTTCTTC
CASSQASGGGYNEQFF
>12|-|TRBD1|TRBJ2-1|TRBV5-4
TGTGCCAGCAGCAGGGACAGCAATGAGCAGTTCTTC
CASSRDSNEQFF
>16|few|TRBD2|TRBJ2-7|TRBV11-2
TGTGCCAGCAGCTTATACGGAGCGGGGAAGGGCGACGAGCAGTACTTC
CASSLYGAGKGDEQYF
>14|-|-|TRBJ2-3|TRBV6-5
TGTGCCAGCAGTTACGATCTGGGAGTAGATACGCAGTATTTT
CASSYDLGVDTQYF
>14|-|-|TRBJ1-1|TRBV7-6
TGTGCCAGCAGCTTAGATCAGGGTACGACTGAAGCTTTCTTT
CASSLDQGTTEAFF
>13|-|-|TRBJ2-5|TRBV12-3/TRBV12-4
TGTGCCAGCAGTCCCACCGGTTGGGAGACCCAGTACTTC
CASSPTGWETQYF
>13|-|TRBD1|TRBJ2-5|TRBV12-3/TRBV12-4
TGTGCCAGCAGATACGACAGGGGAGAGACCCAGTACTTC
CASRYDRGETQYF
>15|-|-|TRBJ2-3|TRBV6-5
TGTGCCAGCATGCTAGCAGGACCTCCCGCAGATACGCAGTATTTT
CASMLAGPPADTQYF